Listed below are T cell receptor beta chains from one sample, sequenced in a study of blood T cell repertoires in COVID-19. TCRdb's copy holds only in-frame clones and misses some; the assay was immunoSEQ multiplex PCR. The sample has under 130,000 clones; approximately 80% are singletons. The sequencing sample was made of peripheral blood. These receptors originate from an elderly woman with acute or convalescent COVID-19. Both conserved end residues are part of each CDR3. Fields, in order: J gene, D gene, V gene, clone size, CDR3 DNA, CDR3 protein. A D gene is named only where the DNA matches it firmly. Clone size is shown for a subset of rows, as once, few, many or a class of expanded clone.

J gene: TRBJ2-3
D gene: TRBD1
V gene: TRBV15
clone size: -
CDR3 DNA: TGTGCCACCAGCACCGGGACAGGGTACACAGATACGCAGTATTTT
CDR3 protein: CATSTGTGYTDTQYF

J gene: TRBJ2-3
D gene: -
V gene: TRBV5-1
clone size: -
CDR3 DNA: TGCGCCAGCAGCTTGGGGAGGGCCGGGGATACGCAGTATTTT
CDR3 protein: CASSLGRAGDTQYF

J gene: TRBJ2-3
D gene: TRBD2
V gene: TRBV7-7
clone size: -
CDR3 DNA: TGTGCCAGCAGCGCGCAGGGCGGGGGGGCGGATACGCAGTATTTT
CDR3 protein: CASSAQGGGADTQYF

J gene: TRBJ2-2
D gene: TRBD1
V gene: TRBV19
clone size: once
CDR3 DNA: TGTGCCAGTAGTATAAGGACAGGGGGTGGAACCGGGGAGCTGTTTTTT
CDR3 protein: CASSIRTGGGTGELFF

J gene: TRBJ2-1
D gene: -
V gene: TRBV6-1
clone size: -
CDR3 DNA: TGTGCCAGCAGTGCTAAAGGACTATTCCCCTACAATGAGCAGTTCTTC
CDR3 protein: CASSAKGLFPYNEQFF

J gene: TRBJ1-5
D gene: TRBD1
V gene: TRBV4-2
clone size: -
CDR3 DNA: TGTGCCAGCAGCCAGGGACAGACTAGCAATCAGCCCCAGCATTTT
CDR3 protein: CASSQGQTSNQPQHF

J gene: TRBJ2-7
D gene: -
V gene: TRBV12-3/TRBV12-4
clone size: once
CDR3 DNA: TGTGCCAGCAGTCGGGCCTACGAGCAGTACTTC
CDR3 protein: CASSRAYEQYF

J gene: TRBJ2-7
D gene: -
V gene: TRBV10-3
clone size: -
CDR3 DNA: TGTGCCATCAGTGAGTCGATTCCGGGTTTAAGCGAGCAGTACTTC
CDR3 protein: CAISESIPGLSEQYF

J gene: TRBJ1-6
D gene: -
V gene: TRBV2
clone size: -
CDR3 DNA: TGTGCCAGCAAAAAAGAGATGGGCTTTATTTCACCCCTCCACTTT
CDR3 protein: CASKKEMGFISPLHF

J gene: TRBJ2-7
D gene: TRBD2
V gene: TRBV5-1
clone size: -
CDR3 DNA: TGCGCCAGCAGCTCGGGACTAGCGGGCTCCTACGAGCAGTACTTC
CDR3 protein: CASSSGLAGSYEQYF

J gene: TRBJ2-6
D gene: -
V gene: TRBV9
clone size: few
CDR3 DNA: TGTGCCAGCAGCGTAGTAGCTGGCCCTTCTGGGGCCAACGTCCTGACTTTC
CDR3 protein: CASSVVAGPSGANVLTF

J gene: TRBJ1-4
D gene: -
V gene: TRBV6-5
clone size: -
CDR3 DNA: TGTGCCAGCAGCCGAGCTTCTAATGAAAAACTGTTTTTT
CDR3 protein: CASSRASNEKLFF

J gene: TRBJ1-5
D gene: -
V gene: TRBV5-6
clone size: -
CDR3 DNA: TGTGCCAGCAGCTTATTGGGCAGGATCAATCAGCCCCAGCATTTT
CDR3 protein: CASSLLGRINQPQHF

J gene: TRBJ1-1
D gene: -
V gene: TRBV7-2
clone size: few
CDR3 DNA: TGTGCCAGCAGCGGGCAGCCGAACACTGAAGCTTTCTTT
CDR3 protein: CASSGQPNTEAFF

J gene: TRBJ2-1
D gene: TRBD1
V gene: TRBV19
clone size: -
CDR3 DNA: TGTGCCAGTAGTATCCTTCCGGGACAGGGGTTCAATGAGCAGTTCTTC
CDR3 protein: CASSILPGQGFNEQFF